This TCR beta chain is from a study of shared clonotypes between healthy human individuals. Method: immunoSEQ multiplex PCR; TCRdb's copy keeps in-frame clones and lacks some. Altogether approximately 2.3 million clones are present, more than 80% being singletons, with the ten largest covering about 0.37%. Study-level findings and limits: Clonotypes shared by all four donors outscored non-shared clonotypes in generation probability. Richness estimates generally favored naive over memory subsets. An expected dependence of interdonor clonotype sharing on sequencing depth was noted.

Note on this clone: What it binds is unknown.

The TCR sequence derives from a man younger than 35 in good health. Some clones in this sample may be carry-over from other donors' samples. Sequencing was done on a sample of naive CD4+ T cells from PBMCs. Subset here: CD45RA+ positively selected.

The CDR3, as DNA: TGTGCCAGCAGTGAAACAGGGGGCGAGGGGGGTAACACTGAAGCTTTCTTT. This translates into CASSETGGEGGNTEAFF. V gene TRBV2 combines with J gene TRBJ1-1, with 9 bases fitting TRBD1. The germline V gene has CDR1 SNHLY and CDR2 FYNNEI. The CDR3 is 17 amino acids. V lost 2 bases to trimming and J lost 2 bases; unmatched junction nucleotides: 9.